The 8 T cell receptor beta chains presented below share a single source sample, sequenced in a study of blood T cell repertoires in COVID-19. Clones were sequenced by immunoSEQ multiplex PCR, and TCRdb holds only the in-frame ones, with some missing. Here the sample spans some 330,000 clones, around nine tenths being singletons. Sequencing was carried out using peripheral blood. The receptors were sampled from a young woman with COVID-19, enrolled during active disease.

The chain recombines TRBV27 with TRBJ1-3; D unresolved. Germline assignment: CDR1 MNHEY and CDR2 SMNVEV (reference sequence). This CDR3 region has 14 residues. The ends were cut back, 5 bases at V and 4 bases at J, with 12 bases in the middle. Written as DNA, the CDR3 is TGTGCCAGCAGTGTCAGAGGTTTCGGAAACACCATATATTTT. Its translation: CASSVRGFGNTIYF.

The chain couples TRBV6-5 to TRBJ2-1, with 7 bases aligning to TRBD1. CDR1 and CDR2 (germline): MNHEY, SVGAGI. The J segment lost 0 bases and the V segment lost 5 bases, leaving 4 bases of the junction unmatched. The CDR3 loop spans 15 amino acids. The CDR3 loop is CASSRQGRSYNEQFF. In DNA form, the CDR3 reads TGTGCCAGCAGTAGACAGGGACGCTCCTACAATGAGCAGTTCTTC.

The chain links TRBV7-2 to TRBJ1-6; D is perhaps TRBD1 (6 bases). V was pared by 5 bases and J by 9 bases, with 11 bases between. Germline V gives CDR1 SGHTA, CDR2 FQGNSA. CDR3 length equals 13 residues. CDR3: CASSPGTTSPLHF. CDR3 coding DNA: TGTGCCAGCAGCCCCGGGACAACTTCACCCCTCCACTTT.

Concerning this clone itself: Its ends do not fully match the called genes, so a read error is possible. As DNA, the CDR3 is TGCAGTGCTAGAGTGGGGGGGGCCTTT. The encoded protein is CSARVGGAF. The V and J genes are TRBV20-1 and TRBJ1-1; D is perhaps TRBD1 (6 bases). CDR3 size: 9 residues. Per germline, CDR1 DFQATT and CDR2 SNEGSKA (reference sequence).

The chain is built from TRBV5-8 and TRBJ2-1; TRBD1 matches at 7 bases. CDR3 size: 16 residues. With V trimmed by 0 bases and J by 4 bases, 7 bases remained unmatched. Per the germline V gene, CDR1 is SGHTS and CDR2 is YDEGEE. The CDR3 is CASSLGLSGGYNEQFF. CDR3 nucleotide sequence: TGTGCCAGCAGCTTGGGATTGTCAGGGGGATACAATGAGCAGTTCTTC.

The genes are TRBV11-3 and TRBJ2-5; TRBD2 agrees at 8 bases. The germline V gene has CDR1 SGHNT and CDR2 YENEEA. The CDR3 spans 16 residues. Trimming at V came to 5 bases and at J to 1 base, leaving 9 bases not matched to a gene. The CDR3 DNA follows: TGTGCCAGCAGCCCACCGGGGGGGGGTTTCCAAGAGACCCAGTACTTC. It yields the protein CASSPPGGGFQETQYF.

This chain joins TRBV5-1 and TRBJ1-4; 8 bases agree with TRBD1. The V gene's germline CDR1 is SGHRS and CDR2 YFSETQ. Trimming took 4 bases from V and 6 from J; bases not matched to a gene: 5. CDR3 size: 14 residues. The CDR3 spells CASSRTGGHEKLFF. The CDR3 region has the DNA TGCGCCAGCAGCCGTACAGGGGGTCATGAAAAACTGTTTTTT.

The chain uses TRBV4-2 and TRBJ2-1; TRBD2 matches 10 bases. There are 17 residues in the CDR3. Germline trimming cut 1 base from V and 6 bases from J; bases unmatched to any gene: 9. From germline, CDR1 is LGHNA and CDR2 YNFKEQ. The CDR3 DNA reads as TGTGCCAGCAGCCAAGTAAGCGGTAGCGGGGGGTTCAATGAGCAGTTCTTC. Translated, it gives CASSQVSGSGGFNEQFF.